The 13 T cell receptor beta chains in this list originate from one sample, sequenced in a study of cytomegalovirus exposure and HLA in healthy donors. Vbeta (60) and Jbeta (13) primers were used in the PCR. Sequencing was performed with immunoSEQ multiplex PCR; in TCRdb, only in-frame clones are kept and a portion is missing. Here the sample spans approximately 170,000 clones, 60% to 80% being singletons. Sequencing was performed on PBMCs. These receptors all stem from a woman under 40 in good health and CMV-seropositive.

There are a few counts of this clone. The chain carries TRBV9 and TRBJ2-1, with D possibly matching TRBD2 (6 bases). Trimming took off 0 bases at V and 7 bases at J, with 14 bases between the two ends. Per the germline V gene, CDR1 is SGDLS and CDR2 is YYNGEE. This CDR3 is built from 15 residues. The DNA for the CDR3 is TGTGCCAGCAGCGTAGATGGCGGGACGACAAATGAGCAGTTCTTC. It yields the protein CASSVDGGTTNEQFF. Complete variable domain (other parts from reference TRBV9 and TRBJ2-1): DSGVTQTPKHLITATGQRVTLRCSPRSGDLSVYWYQQSLDQGLQFLIQYYNGEERAKGNILERFSAQQFPDLHSELNLSSLELGDSALYFCASSVDGGTTNEQFFGPGTRLTVL.

The J gene is TRBJ2-1, the V gene TRBV28; 8 bases align to TRBD2. CDR1 and CDR2 (germline): MDHEN, SYDVKM. V trimming: 8 bases; J trimming: 3 bases; junction bases outside the gene matches: 6. The CDR3 contains 14 residues. The CDR3 here is CASHVAGGYNEQFF. Written as DNA, the CDR3 is TGTGCCAGCCACGTGGCGGGAGGCTACAATGAGCAGTTCTTC.

The CDR3 protein is CASSEETGTSGFYEQFF. Written as DNA, the CDR3 is TGTGCCAGCAGCGAGGAAACCGGGACTAGCGGGTTCTATGAGCAGTTCTTC. The chain links TRBV7-9 to TRBJ2-1; 12 nucleotides line up with TRBD2. The CDR3 is made up of 17 amino acids. The J segment lost 8 bases and the V segment lost 5 bases, leaving 13 bases of the junction unmatched. Germline CDR1 and CDR2: SEHNR and FQNEAQ (reference sequence). The entire variable domain, with the rest obtained from reference TRBV7-9 and TRBJ2-1, is as follows: DTGVSQNPRHKITKRGQNVTFRCDPISEHNRLYWYRQTLGQGPEFLTYFQNEAQLEKSRLLSDRFSAERPKGSFSTLEIQRTEQGDSAMYLCASSEETGTSGFYEQFFGPGTRLTVL.

This chain joins TRBV6-1 and TRBJ2-6, with a tentative D call TRBD2 (6 bases). The CDR3 has 15 amino acids. Germline lookup yields CDR1 MNHNS and CDR2 SASEGT. Trimming took off 4 bases at V and 0 bases at J, with 7 bases between the two ends. The CDR3 bases are TGTGCCAGCAGTGTGGAGGGCTCTGGGGCCAACGTCCTGACTTTC. Its protein product is CASSVEGSGANVLTF.

The gene calls are TRBV11-2 and TRBJ2-5; TRBD2 matches 12 bases. There are 16 residues in the CDR3. The germline V gene has CDR1 SGHAT and CDR2 FQNNGV. The V segment lost 5 bases and the J segment 0 bases; nucleotides outside the gene matches: 4. CDR3 amino acids: CASSRGLAGYQETQYF. The CDR3 DNA reads TGTGCCAGCAGCCGCGGACTAGCGGGGTACCAAGAGACCCAGTACTTC. Variable domain in full (rest from reference TRBV11-2 and TRBJ2-5): EAGVAQSPRYKIIEKRQSVAFWCNPISGHATLYWYQQILGQGPKLLIQFQNNGVVDDSQLPKDRFSAERLKGVDSTLKIQPAKLEDSAVYLCASSRGLAGYQETQYFGPGTRLLVL.

This chain links TRBV4-1 with TRBJ2-2, with 12 bases aligning to TRBD2. The CDR3 sequence is 18 residues long. Germline assignment: CDR1 MGHRA and CDR2 YSYEKL. V lost 4 bases, J lost 4 bases, and 10 bases stayed unmatched. As DNA, the CDR3 is TGCGCCAGCAGCCGAGGGACTAGCGGGTACCGCGGCACCGGGGAGCTGTTTTTT. It encodes CASSRGTSGYRGTGELFF.

With respect to this clone: Distinct nucleotide sequences in the sample also encode this CDR3. J is TRBJ2-7 and V is TRBV15; a weak D match, TRBD2 (6 bases). Deletions cut 1 base from V and 3 bases from J, with 13 bases between. CDR1 LNHNV and CDR2 YYDKDF come from the germline V gene (reference sequence). CDR3 length: 15 amino acids. The CDR3 nucleotides are TGTGCCACCAGCAGAGGACGGGGAGGCAACTACGAGCAGTACTTC. Protein product: CATSRGRGGNYEQYF.

The chain employs TRBV11-2 and TRBJ2-7; 8 bases align to TRBD2. V was pared by 2 bases and J by 7 bases, with 10 bases of the junction left unmatched. In germline, CDR1 is SGHAT, CDR2 FQNNGV. The CDR3 covers 15 residues. The DNA of the CDR3 is TGTGCCAGCAGCTTAAAACGGGAGGGCCCGGGGGAGCAGTACTTC. It encodes CASSLKREGPGEQYF.

The genes are TRBV11-2 and TRBJ1-2; a weak D match, TRBD1 (5 bases). Per germline, CDR1 SGHAT and CDR2 FQNNGV. The CDR3 contains 15 residues. The V gene lost 3 bases and the J gene lost 4 bases, with 15 bases spanning the gap. The CDR3 region is CASSLGQGWGYGYTF. DNA of the CDR3: TGTGCCAGCAGCTTGGGGCAGGGTTGGGGCTATGGCTACACCTTC.

The chain's CDR3 is CASSPPARVETQYF. The DNA for the CDR3 is TGTGCCAGCTCACCACCGGCCAGGGTAGAGACCCAGTACTTC. The rearrangement uses TRBV18 and TRBJ2-5; TRBD1 is a possible D gene (5 bases). Germline loops: CDR1 KGHSH, CDR2 LQKENI. V was trimmed by 0 bases and J by 4 bases, leaving 9 bases between them. This CDR3 has 14 residues.

The rearrangement links TRBV28 to TRBJ1-2; a weak D match, TRBD1 (5 bases). The CDR3 extends over 13 amino acids. V was shortened by 6 bases and J by 6 bases, with 14 bases between the two germline ends. The germline gives CDR1 MDHEN, CDR2 SYDVKM. The CDR3: CASSRPRANGYTF. In DNA, the CDR3 is TGTGCCAGCAGCCGCCCCAGGGCCAATGGCTACACCTTC.

The genes are TRBV4-1 and TRBJ1-1; perhaps TRBD1 as D (5 bases). Germline V gene sequence: CDR1 MGHRA, CDR2 YSYEKL. The CDR3 extends over 12 amino acids. V shed 3 bases and J shed 11 bases, with 13 bases lying between them. CDR3: CASSHLGGDAFF. The CDR3 nucleotides read TGCGCCAGCAGCCACCTTGGGGGGGACGCTTTCTTT.

The chain links TRBV6-5 to TRBJ1-2; a weak D match, TRBD1 (5 bases). CDR1 and CDR2 (germline): MNHEY, SVGAGI. This CDR3 comprises 13 residues. Trimming pared 5 bases from V and 7 bases from J, leaving 14 bases between. This CDR3 reads CASSDTETAGYTF. The CDR3 DNA is TGTGCCAGCAGTGACACAGAGACAGCTGGCTACACCTTC.